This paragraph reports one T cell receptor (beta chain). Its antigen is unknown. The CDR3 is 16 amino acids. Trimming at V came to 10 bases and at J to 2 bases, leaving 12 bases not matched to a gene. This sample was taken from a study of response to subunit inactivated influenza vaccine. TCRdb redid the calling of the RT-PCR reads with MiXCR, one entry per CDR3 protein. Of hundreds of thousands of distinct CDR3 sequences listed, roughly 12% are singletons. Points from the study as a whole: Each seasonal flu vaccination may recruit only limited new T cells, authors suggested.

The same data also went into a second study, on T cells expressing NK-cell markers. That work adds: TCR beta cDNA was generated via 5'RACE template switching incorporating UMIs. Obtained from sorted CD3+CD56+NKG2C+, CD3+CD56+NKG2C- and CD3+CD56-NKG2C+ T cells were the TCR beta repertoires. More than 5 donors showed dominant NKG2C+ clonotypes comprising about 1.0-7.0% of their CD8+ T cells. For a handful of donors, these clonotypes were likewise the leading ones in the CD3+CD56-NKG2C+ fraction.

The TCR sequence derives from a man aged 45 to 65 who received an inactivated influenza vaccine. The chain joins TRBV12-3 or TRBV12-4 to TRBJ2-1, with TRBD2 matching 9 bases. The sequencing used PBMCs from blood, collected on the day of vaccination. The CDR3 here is CAITRLAEVPYNEQFF. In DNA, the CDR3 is TGTGCCATCACTAGACTAGCGGAAGTACCCTACAATGAGCAGTTCTTC.